These T cell receptor beta chains were read from a single sample in a study of blood T cell repertoires in COVID-19. Only in-frame clones appear in the TCRdb table, and some are missing; sequencing was by immunoSEQ multiplex PCR. The table includes about 170,000 clones, roughly 80% detected once. Specimen: PBMCs or T cells enriched from blood (not recorded which). Every receptor here comes from a man aged 45-60 years who had recovered from COVID-19. The CDR3 runs from the conserved cysteine through the conserved F or W. A D gene is named only where the DNA matches it firmly.

.	TRBJ2-3	TRBV5-1	CASTKPSTDTQYF
.	TRBJ1-2	TRBV28	CASRPTGEFGYTF
TRBD1	TRBJ2-3	TRBV5-1	CASSSGGQANTDTQYF
.	TRBJ2-7	TRBV11-2	CASSLGAGDEQYF
TRBD1	TRBJ2-7	TRBV6-5	CDPDRAFYEQYF
.	TRBJ1-2	TRBV28	CASSLPGNYGYTF
TRBD1	TRBJ2-5	TRBV11-1	CASSPGQGRGTQYF
.	TRBJ1-2	TRBV25-1	CASSEPGQKSNYGYTF
TRBD1	TRBJ1-6	TRBV9	CASSVGSGQTISPLHF
.	TRBJ1-5	TRBV10-3	CAISESTRQPQHF
TRBD1	TRBJ1-1	TRBV18	CASSPTAGGRGTEAFF
.	TRBJ1-1	TRBV13	CASSSQGRTEAFF
.	TRBJ1-2	TRBV27	CASSLSGANGYTF
.	TRBJ2-7	TRBV5-6	CASSLISGDEQYF
.	TRBJ1-1	TRBV7-8	CAGLGRGTEAFF
TRBD1	TRBJ1-2	TRBV3-1/TRBV3-2	CASSPNRGPYGYTF
TRBD2	TRBJ2-7	TRBV30	CAWNTGLTSGRSSSYEQYF
TRBD1	TRBJ1-2	TRBV3-1/TRBV3-2	CASSLTGAFTNYGYTF
.	TRBJ1-1	TRBV16	CASSPLPLAEAFF
.	TRBJ1-6	TRBV2	CASMRTANSPLHF